Below, 9 T cell receptor beta chains from the same sample are listed, as sequenced in a study of cytomegalovirus exposure and HLA in healthy donors. The primer mix had 60 Vbeta and 13 Jbeta primers. The repertoire was sequenced with immunoSEQ multiplex PCR; TCRdb's copy has only in-frame clones and lacks some. The sample lists more than 90,000 clones, 70% to 85% occurring once. The sample taken for sequencing was PBMCs. Receptor source: a woman aged 45-65 years in good health and CMV-seropositive.

This clone was counted only a few times. The V and J genes are TRBV9 and TRBJ1-2; a possible D gene is TRBD1 (5 bases). This CDR3 region has 17 residues. Germline assignment: CDR1 SGDLS and CDR2 YYNGEE. The ends were cut back, 3 bases at V and 4 bases at J, with 22 bases in the middle. CDR3 protein: CASSEGMGGKLSYGYTF. The CDR3 nucleotides read TGTGCCAGCAGCGAGGGGATGGGGGGAAAACTTTCCTATGGCTACACCTTC.

J is TRBJ2-2 and V is TRBV4-1; 12 bases agree with TRBD2. The trim removed 1 base at V and 7 bases at J, leaving 4 bases unmatched. Germline CDR1 reads MGHRA; CDR2 reads YSYEKL. CDR3 length equals 16 residues. The CDR3 DNA reads TGCGCCAGCAGCCAAGTCCTAGCGGGGGGGGACGGGGAGCTGTTTTTT. Protein sequence: CASSQVLAGGDGELFF.

The chain couples TRBV28 to TRBJ1-5, with D possibly matching TRBD1 (5 bases). Germline V gene lookup returns CDR1 MDHEN and CDR2 SYDVKM. This CDR3 is 14 amino acids long. Trimming took off 6 bases at V and 5 bases at J, with 14 bases between the two ends. The CDR3 protein is CASRGGGYYQPQHF. For the CDR3, the DNA is TGTGCCAGCAGGGGGGGAGGGTACTATCAGCCCCAGCATTTT.

The rearrangement joins TRBV18 to TRBJ2-5; a possible D gene is TRBD2 (5 bases). Trimming cost V 2 bases and J 5 bases, with 15 bases left between them. CDR1 is KGHSH, CDR2 LQKENI, per germline. CDR3 size: 15 residues. In nucleotides, the CDR3 is TGTGCCAGCTCACCAGCAGCAGGAGGCTTGGAGACCCAGTACTTC. Amino acids: CASSPAAGGLETQYF.

This clone came up a few times. The chain links TRBV7-6 to TRBJ2-3; unclear D gene. This CDR3 is built from 14 residues. In germline, CDR1 is SGHVS, CDR2 FNYEAQ. Between the trimmed V and J ends, which lost 0 bases and 4 bases, there was a span of 8 bases. The CDR3 DNA is TGTGCCAGCAGCTTAGCCCTCGCGGCAGATACGCAGTATTTT. It translates to CASSLALAADTQYF.

This rearrangement joins TRBV6-4 to TRBJ2-3; D is unclear. CDR1 is MRHNA and CDR2 is SNTAGT in the germline V gene. V shed 0 bases and J shed 6 bases, with 7 bases lying between them. The CDR3 sequence is 13 residues long. In nucleotides, the CDR3 is TGTGCCAGCAGTGACTCTCGAGCGGATACGCAGTATTTT. It codes for CASSDSRADTQYF.

The chain employs TRBV12-5 and TRBJ1-1; weak D call: TRBD1 (5 bases). The CDR3 runs 15 residues. The V gene lost 2 bases and the J gene lost 1 base, with 11 bases spanning the gap. CDR1 is LGHNT, CDR2 FRNRAP, per germline. In DNA, the CDR3 is TGTGCTAGTGGTTTGCTACCAGGGTCGAACACTGAAGCTTTCTTT. Its protein is CASGLLPGSNTEAFF.

The gene calls are TRBV7-6 and TRBJ2-7; the match to TRBD2 covers 12 bases. Germline loops: CDR1 SGHVS, CDR2 FNYEAQ. The J segment lost 2 bases and the V segment lost 1 base, leaving 0 bases of the junction unmatched. CDR3 length equals 15 residues. DNA of the CDR3: TGTGCCAGCAGCTTAGGACTAGCGGGGGCCTACGAGCAGTACTTC. It yields the protein CASSLGLAGAYEQYF.

This clone was observed a few times. This rearrangement joins TRBV9 to TRBJ1-1; D unresolved. There are 15 residues in the CDR3. V gave up 3 bases and J gave up 0 bases, with 12 bases separating them. The germline V gene encodes CDR1 SGDLS and CDR2 YYNGEE. CDR3 loop: CASSAQQSMNTEAFF. In nucleotides, the CDR3 is TGTGCCAGCAGCGCCCAACAGTCCATGAACACTGAAGCTTTCTTT.